This note documents a single TCR beta chain sequence. Source study methods: Researchers report that nucleated cell counts were estimated from reference gene primer amplification. TCRdb's copy holds only in-frame clones and misses some; the assay was immunoSEQ multiplex PCR. The V and J calls and the clone size are those of that table, but D and trimming were determined from the DNA. This table has around 100,000 clones, approximately 87% appearing once. This sample was taken from a study of blood T cell repertoires in COVID-19. Study background: Samples came from the United States, Italy and Spain, spanning acute and convalescent COVID-19. Sample material is recorded as cDNA or gDNA derived from T cells, B-cell-depleted T cells, or PBMCs.

The sequence was collected from a human donor in a cohort sampled during active COVID-19. The sequencing input was peripheral blood.

CDR3 region: CASRPTGIGNTIYF. CDR3 nucleotide sequence: TGTGCCAGCAGACCGACAGGGATTGGAAACACCATATATTTT. This chain connects TRBV3-1 (or the pseudogene TRBV3-2) to TRBJ1-3, with 7 bases aligning to TRBD1. The CDR3 is 14 amino acids. With 6 bases clipped from V and 3 bases from J, the junction kept 5 bases outside the gene matches. The germline CDR1 and CDR2 sequences are LGHDT and YNNKEL (reference sequence).